Following are 29 T cell receptor beta chains from one sample sequenced in a study of T-cell reconstitution after alpha-beta-depleted transplantation in children. Construction of the TCRbeta library involved unique molecular identifiers. MiXCR, run by TCRdb on the PCR reads, gives a single entry per CDR3 protein. This sample has 450,000 to 550,000 distinct CDR3 sequences; roughly an eighth occur once, and the top ten carry around 13%. The sequencing here drew on PBMCs, mostly from graft donor cells, taken 180 days after TCRalphabeta/CD19-depleted stem cell transplant. These receptors all come from a female patient aged 2-15 years who had a stem cell transplant for aplastic anemia, so the T cells may come from the graft donor.

This chain links TRBV28 with TRBJ2-5; D is unresolved. Germline values: CDR1 MDHEN, CDR2 SYDVKM. CDR3 length: 16 residues. Trimming stripped 6 bases from V and 0 bases from J, with 17 bases between. The CDR3 sequence: CASRNNRVSYQETQYF. CDR3 nucleotides: TGTGCCAGCAGAAATAACCGGGTCTCGTACCAAGAGACCCAGTACTTC.

As for this clonotype: A much larger clone sits a single nucleotide away, making a read error possible. The chain employs TRBV20-1 and TRBJ1-5, with 9 bases aligning to TRBD1. V lost 6 bases, J lost 4 bases, and 7 bases stayed unmatched. The CDR3 is 14 residues long. From germline, CDR1 is DFQATT and CDR2 SNEGSKA (reference sequence). The CDR3 nucleotides read TGCAGTGCCCCTCGGACAGGGGCAAATCAGCCCCAGCATTTT. Translating gives CSAPRTGANQPQHF.

This clonotype was counted between two and nine times. DNA of the CDR3: TGTGCCAGCAGTTACAATAGGGAAAGTAACTATGGCTACACCTTC. Translating gives CASSYNRESNYGYTF. The chain combines TRBV6-5 with TRBJ1-2; D is unresolved. V shed 2 bases and J shed 1 base, with 11 bases lying between them. From germline, CDR1 is MNHEY and CDR2 SVGAGI. This CDR3 is 15 amino acids long.

In this sample, this clonotype turned up many times. This chain uses TRBV12-3 or TRBV12-4 with TRBJ1-4; D is uncertain. Trimming left V 6 bases short and J 1 base short, with 9 bases between. The CDR3 is made up of 14 amino acids. The CDR3 spells CASRLGLTNEKLFF. The CDR3, as DNA: TGTGCCAGCAGACTAGGGTTAACTAATGAAAAACTGTTTTTT.

The rearrangement links TRBV4-3 to TRBJ2-5; D is uncertain. Germline CDR1 and CDR2: LGHNA and YSLEER. The CDR3 covers 15 residues. V dropped 0 bases and J dropped 3 bases, with 11 bases sitting between them. The CDR3 protein is CASSQDRWSKETQYF. The CDR3 DNA sequence: TGCGCCAGCAGCCAAGATCGTTGGTCGAAAGAGACCCAGTACTTC.

The genes are TRBV4-2 and TRBJ2-7; D not certain. The CDR3 is 12 amino acids. Per germline, CDR1 LGHNA and CDR2 YNFKEQ. V was cut by 3 bases and J by 4 bases, with 7 bases left in between. CDR3 loop: CASSQHGYEQYF. The CDR3 DNA reads as TGTGCCAGCAGCCAGCACGGTTACGAGCAGTACTTC.

A few counts support this clonotype. The gene calls are TRBV7-9 and TRBJ2-2; D might be TRBD2 (5 bases). Trimming pared 1 base from V and 5 bases from J, leaving 5 bases between. CDR3 size: 13 residues. CDR1 is SEHNR and CDR2 is FQNEAQ in the germline V gene (reference sequence). The CDR3, as DNA: TGTGCCAGCAGCTTAGAGCGGACCGGGGAGCTGTTTTTT. Protein: CASSLERTGELFF.

This clonotype showed up just a few times. The chain is built from TRBV30 and TRBJ2-1, with 12 positions matching TRBD2. Germline CDR1 is GTSNPN and CDR2 is SVGIG (reference sequence). V gave up 7 bases and J gave up 3 bases; unmatched junction bases: 4. The length of the CDR3 is 14 residues. DNA for the CDR3: TGTGCCTCGACTAGCGGGAGTCTCTACAATGAGCAGTTCTTC. It is translated as CASTSGSLYNEQFF.

The table lists this clonotype with many counts. The chain carries TRBV7-2 and TRBJ2-3; no definite D call. The CDR3 extends over 14 amino acids. Trimming took off 3 bases at V and 0 bases at J, with 7 bases between the two ends. The germline gives CDR1 SGHTA, CDR2 FQGNSA. As DNA, the CDR3 is TGTGCCAGCAGCTTGAGTGGGAGCACAGATACGCAGTATTTT. Encoded protein: CASSLSGSTDTQYF.

This clonotype was observed a few times. The chain couples TRBV4-3 to TRBJ2-5; 7 bases align to TRBD1. The CDR3 length is 15 residues. V gave up 5 bases and J gave up 5 bases; unmatched junction bases: 11. From germline, CDR1 is LGHNA and CDR2 YSLEER. CDR3 sequence: CASSVTGTAKETQYF. The CDR3 nucleotides are TGCGCCAGCAGCGTAACCGGGACAGCTAAGGAGACCCAGTACTTC.

The chain joins TRBV4-3 to TRBJ1-4, with D possibly being TRBD1 (5 bases). This CDR3 is 14 amino acids long. Germline V lookup: CDR1 LGHNA, CDR2 YSLEER. With 3 bases removed from V and 8 bases from J, the gap between germline ends came to 13 bases. The CDR3 DNA follows: TGCGCCAGCAGCCACGGGGCCGTGGACGAAAAACTGTTTTTT. It translates to CASSHGAVDEKLFF.

V gene TRBV20-1 combines with J gene TRBJ2-2, with 7 bases fitting TRBD2. The germline V gene has CDR1 DFQATT and CDR2 SNEGSKA (reference sequence). Trimming removed 6 bases from V and 5 bases from J; junction bases left unmatched: 9. CDR3 length: 14 amino acids. The CDR3 DNA sequence: TGCAGTGCCTTAGGGGAGGGAGATACCGGGGAGCTGTTTTTT. It is translated as CSALGEGDTGELFF.

In this sample, this clonotype turned up a few times. The chain has TRBV6-2 or TRBV6-3 and TRBJ2-4, with TRBD1 matching over 8 bases. The V segment lost 5 bases and the J segment 8 bases; nucleotides outside the gene matches: 8. Per germline, CDR1 MNHEY and CDR2 SVGEGT. The CDR3 spans 14 residues. In DNA, the CDR3 is TGTGCCAGCAGTCTCCCGGACAGGGCGGACATTCAGTACTTC. Translating it yields CASSLPDRADIQYF.

The chain uses TRBV29-1 and TRBJ2-7; tentatively, D is TRBD1 (6 bases). CDR3 length equals 15 residues. CDR1 and CDR2 (germline): SQVTM, ANQGSEA. Trimming stripped 0 bases from V and 3 bases from J, with 15 bases between. CDR3 bases: TGCAGCGTTGAAGACAGGGGCCTAGCAGTCTACGAGCAGTACTTC. Translation gives CSVEDRGLAVYEQYF.

This clonotype was detected a few times. The V gene is TRBV12-3 or TRBV12-4, the J gene TRBJ1-2; 9 bases fit TRBD1. With V trimmed by 6 bases and J by 7 bases, 9 bases remained unmatched. The CDR3 is 14 amino acids. The CDR3 reads CASRPGQGVGGYTF. The CDR3 region has the DNA TGTGCCAGCAGACCGGGACAGGGAGTTGGTGGCTACACCTTC.

The chain carries TRBV18 and TRBJ2-1; 12 nucleotides agree with TRBD2. J gave up 8 bases and V 6 bases, and 11 bases lay outside the gene matches. Germline V gene sequence: CDR1 KGHSH, CDR2 LQKENI. The CDR3 has 16 residues. DNA of the CDR3: TGTGCCAGCTCCCGGACTAGCGGGACTGCTCTCTATGAGCAGTTCTTC. Translation: CASSRTSGTALYEQFF.

The gene calls are TRBV4-2 and TRBJ1-5; 7 nucleotides line up with TRBD1. This CDR3 comprises 15 residues. The germline V gene has CDR1 LGHNA and CDR2 YNFKEQ. V lost 0 bases, J lost 6 bases, and 5 bases stayed unmatched. CDR3 residues: CASSQEQGKGQPQHF. For the CDR3, the DNA is TGTGCCAGCAGCCAAGAACAGGGGAAGGGTCAGCCCCAGCATTTT.

This clonotype was detected only once. The chain uses TRBV28 and TRBJ2-2, with 10 bases lining up with TRBD2. The CDR3 is 16 amino acids. The V gene end was trimmed by 7 bases and the J gene end by 6 bases; junction bases not matched to a gene: 11. Germline V CDR1 and CDR2: MDHEN, SYDVKM. For the CDR3, the DNA is TGTGCCAGCACGCTACGAGCGGGAGGGCCATCCGGGGAGCTGTTTTTT. It translates to CASTLRAGGPSGELFF.

In its sample, this clonotype was seen a few times. The rearrangement links TRBV18 to TRBJ2-3; D may be TRBD1 (6 bases). Germline loops: CDR1 KGHSH, CDR2 LQKENI. CDR3 size: 14 residues. V lost 3 bases, J lost 5 bases, and 12 bases lay in between. CDR3 DNA: TGTGCCAGCTCACCGGGACACAAGGTAGATACGCAGTATTTT. It codes for CASSPGHKVDTQYF.

This chain joins TRBV6-4 and TRBJ1-5, with D uncertain. The CDR3 consists of 16 residues. CDR1 MRHNA and CDR2 SNTAGT come from the germline V gene. The V end was cut by 3 bases, the J end by 3 bases, with 15 bases between. CDR3 nucleotides: TGTGCCAGCAGTGAAGGCCACGGGGTGTTCAATCAGCCCCAGCATTTT. This codes for CASSEGHGVFNQPQHF.

This clonotype was picked up many times. The V call is TRBV4-2, the J call TRBJ1-1; D unresolved. The V end lost 0 bases, the J end lost 0 bases, and 5 bases lay between the germline ends. From germline, CDR1 is LGHNA and CDR2 YNFKEQ. CDR3 size: 14 residues. CDR3 in amino acids: CASSQDLVNTEAFF. CDR3 bases: TGTGCCAGCAGCCAAGATCTGGTGAACACTGAAGCTTTCTTT.

This clonotype appeared many times. This chain connects TRBV29-1 to TRBJ2-1, with 10 positions matching TRBD2. V was pared by 5 bases and J by 5 bases, with 6 bases of the junction left unmatched. The CDR3 runs 14 residues. CDR1 is SQVTM and CDR2 is ANQGSEA in the germline V gene. CDR3 coding DNA: TGCAGCGTTCCTCTAGCGGGAGTTCACAATGAGCAGTTCTTC. Translation gives CSVPLAGVHNEQFF.

The chain employs TRBV5-4 and TRBJ2-1, with a weak D call TRBD2 (7 bases). Deletions cut 0 bases from V and 5 bases from J, with 12 bases between. CDR3 size: 15 residues. Germline V lookup: CDR1 SGHNT, CDR2 YYREEE (reference sequence). The CDR3 DNA reads TGTGCCAGCAGCTTGGCGGGAGGACAGAACAATGAGCAGTTCTTC. It specifies CASSLAGGQNNEQFF.

This chain connects TRBV6-1 to TRBJ2-7; 8 positions match TRBD1. The CDR3 loop spans 17 amino acids. Germline loops: CDR1 MNHNS, CDR2 SASEGT. The J segment lost 3 bases and the V segment lost 6 bases, leaving 16 bases of the junction unmatched. CDR3 nucleotides: TGTGCCAGCAGGGGGACAGGCGCCGATCGGTGGGTCTACGAGCAGTACGTC. This codes for CASRGTGADRWVYEQYV.

This clonotype was seen a few times. The V and J genes are TRBV27 and TRBJ2-3, with 10 positions matching TRBD2. The germline V gene has CDR1 MNHEY and CDR2 SMNVEV (reference sequence). The trim removed 3 bases at V and 3 bases at J, leaving 6 bases unmatched. This CDR3 contains 16 residues. The CDR3 sequence: CASSFFSGRITDTQYF. CDR3 in DNA: TGTGCCAGCAGTTTCTTTAGCGGGAGGATTACAGATACGCAGTATTTT.

This clonotype has more than one count but fewer than ten. This chain uses TRBV19 with TRBJ1-1; TRBD1 is a possible D gene (5 bases). CDR1 is LNHDA and CDR2 is SQIVND in the germline V gene (reference sequence). The CDR3 is 13 residues long. V gave up 8 bases and J gave up 3 bases, with 13 bases separating them. The CDR3 spells CASFRQGDTEAFF. The DNA for the CDR3 is TGTGCCAGTTTCCGGCAAGGGGACACTGAAGCTTTCTTT.

This clonotype occurred a few times. The rearrangement uses TRBV3-1 and TRBJ2-4, with D perhaps TRBD2 (5 bases). Germline CDR1 reads LGHDT; CDR2 reads YNNKEL (reference sequence). The CDR3 covers 14 residues. V lost 3 bases, J lost 8 bases, and 14 bases lay in between. The CDR3 sequence is CASSHGVKTYIQYF. In nucleotides, the CDR3 is TGTGCCAGCAGCCACGGGGTCAAAACGTACATTCAGTACTTC.

On this clonotype itself: This clone may be a read error of a much larger clone one base away. The CDR3 DNA reads TGCAGTGCTAATGGACAGGGGACCGGGGACCAGTACTTC. It specifies CSANGQGTGDQYF. The rearrangement uses TRBV20-1 and TRBJ2-7; 9 nucleotides align to TRBD1. The germline gives CDR1 DFQATT, CDR2 SNEGSKA (reference sequence). This CDR3 has 13 residues. V shed 4 bases and J 10 bases; nucleotides not matched to a gene: 11.

This clonotype was detected many times. The rearrangement links TRBV20-1 to TRBJ2-2; no reliable D call. This CDR3 spans 13 amino acids. Trimming took off 1 base at V and 4 bases at J, with 7 bases between the two ends. Germline assignment: CDR1 DFQATT and CDR2 SNEGSKA (reference sequence). The CDR3 DNA sequence: TGCAGTGCTAGAGGGAAGCGCACCGGGGAGCTGTTTTTT. Its translation is CSARGKRTGELFF.